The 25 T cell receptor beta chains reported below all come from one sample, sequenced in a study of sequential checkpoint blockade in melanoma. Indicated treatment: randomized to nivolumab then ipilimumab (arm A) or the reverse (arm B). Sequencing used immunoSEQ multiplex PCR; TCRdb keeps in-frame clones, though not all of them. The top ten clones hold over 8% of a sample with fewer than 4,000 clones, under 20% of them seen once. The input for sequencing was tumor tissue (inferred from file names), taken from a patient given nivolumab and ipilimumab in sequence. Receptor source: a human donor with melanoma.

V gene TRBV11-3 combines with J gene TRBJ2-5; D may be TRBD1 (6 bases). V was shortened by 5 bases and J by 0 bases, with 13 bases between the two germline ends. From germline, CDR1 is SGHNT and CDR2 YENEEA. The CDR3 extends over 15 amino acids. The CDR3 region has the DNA TGTGCCAGCAGCCCCCGGGACACCGACCAAGAGACCCAGTACTTC. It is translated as CASSPRDTDQETQYF.

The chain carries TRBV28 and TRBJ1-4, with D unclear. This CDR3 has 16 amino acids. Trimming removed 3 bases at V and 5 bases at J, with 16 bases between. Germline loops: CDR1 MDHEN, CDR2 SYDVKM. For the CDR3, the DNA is TGTGCCAGCAGTTTTATCGCCGGATCGCGAAATGAAAAACTGTTTTTT. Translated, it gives CASSFIAGSRNEKLFF.

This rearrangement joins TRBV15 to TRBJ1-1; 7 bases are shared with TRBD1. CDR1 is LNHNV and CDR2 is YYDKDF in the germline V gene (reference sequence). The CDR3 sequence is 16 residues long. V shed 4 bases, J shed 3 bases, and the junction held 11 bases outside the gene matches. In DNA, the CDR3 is TGTGCCACCAGCACTCCCGGACAGGTTGTTTACACTGAAGCTTTCTTT. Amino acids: CATSTPGQVVYTEAFF.

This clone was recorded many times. The CDR3 DNA reads as TGTGCCAGCAGCTCGGAAGGGTACAATGAGCAGTTCTTC. Protein sequence: CASSSEGYNEQFF. This rearrangement joins TRBV7-2 to TRBJ2-1, with D unclear. Deletions cut 4 bases from V and 4 bases from J, with 8 bases between. This CDR3 has 13 residues. CDR1 and CDR2 (germline): SGHTA, FQGNSA.

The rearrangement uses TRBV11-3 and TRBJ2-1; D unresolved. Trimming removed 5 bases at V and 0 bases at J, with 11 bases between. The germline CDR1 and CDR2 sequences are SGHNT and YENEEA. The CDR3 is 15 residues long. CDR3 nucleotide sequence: TGTGCCAGCAGCCCCGACCAGAGCTCCTACAATGAGCAGTTCTTC. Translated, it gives CASSPDQSSYNEQFF.

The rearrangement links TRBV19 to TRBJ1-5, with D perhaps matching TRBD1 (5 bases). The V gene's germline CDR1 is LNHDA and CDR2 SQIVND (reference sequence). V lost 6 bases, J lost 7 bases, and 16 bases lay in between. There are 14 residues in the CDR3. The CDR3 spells CASRGSQERQPQHF. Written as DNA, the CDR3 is TGTGCCAGTAGGGGTTCACAGGAGCGGCAGCCCCAGCATTTT.

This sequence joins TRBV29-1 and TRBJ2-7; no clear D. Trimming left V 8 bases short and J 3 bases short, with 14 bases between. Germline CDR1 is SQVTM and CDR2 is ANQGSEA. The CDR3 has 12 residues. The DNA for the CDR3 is TGCAGCCATCAGCCCGAATGCTACGAGCAGTACTTC. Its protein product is CSHQPECYEQYF.

The CDR3 bases are TGTGCCAGCAGTGACCAGGGGACAGGGGAGACAGATACGCAGTATTTT. Translated: CASSDQGTGETDTQYF. V and J are TRBV6-8 and TRBJ2-3; TRBD1 matches 10 bases. Per the germline V gene, CDR1 is MNHGY and CDR2 is SAAAGT. The CDR3 is made up of 16 amino acids. Germline trimming cut 5 bases from V and 3 bases from J; bases unmatched to any gene: 8.

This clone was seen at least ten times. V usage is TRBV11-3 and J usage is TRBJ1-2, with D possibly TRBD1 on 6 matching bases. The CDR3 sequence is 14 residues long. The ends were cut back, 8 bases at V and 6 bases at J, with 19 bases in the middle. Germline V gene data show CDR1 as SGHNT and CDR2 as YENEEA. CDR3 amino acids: CASERGTGAHGYTF. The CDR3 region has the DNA TGTGCCAGCGAGCGGGGCACGGGGGCACATGGCTACACCTTC.

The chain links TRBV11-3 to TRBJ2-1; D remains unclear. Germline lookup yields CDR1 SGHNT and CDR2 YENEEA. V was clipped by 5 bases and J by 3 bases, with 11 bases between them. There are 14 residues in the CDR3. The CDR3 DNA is TGTGCCAGCAGCCTCCAGTCAGGCTACAATGAGCAGTTCTTC. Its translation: CASSLQSGYNEQFF.

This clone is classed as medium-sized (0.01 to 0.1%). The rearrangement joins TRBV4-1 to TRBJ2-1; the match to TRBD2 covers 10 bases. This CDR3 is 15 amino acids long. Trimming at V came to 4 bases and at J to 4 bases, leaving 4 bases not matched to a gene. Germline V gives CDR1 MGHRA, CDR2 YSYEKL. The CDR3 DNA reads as TGCGCCAGCAGCCCCGGACTAGCGGAATACAATGAGCAGTTCTTC. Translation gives CASSPGLAEYNEQFF.

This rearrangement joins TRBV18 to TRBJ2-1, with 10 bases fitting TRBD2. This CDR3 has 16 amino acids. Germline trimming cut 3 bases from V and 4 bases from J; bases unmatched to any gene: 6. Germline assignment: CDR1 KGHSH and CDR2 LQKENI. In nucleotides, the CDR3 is TGTGCCAGCTCACCCCCTTCTAGCGGGAGATACAATGAGCAGTTCTTC. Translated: CASSPPSSGRYNEQFF. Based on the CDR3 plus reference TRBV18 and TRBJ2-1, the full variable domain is NAGVMQNPRHLVRRRGQEARLRCSPMKGHSHVYWYRQLPEEGLKFMVYLQKENIIDESGMPKERFSAEFPKEGPSILRIQQVVRGDSAAYFCASSPPSSGRYNEQFFGPGTRLTVL.

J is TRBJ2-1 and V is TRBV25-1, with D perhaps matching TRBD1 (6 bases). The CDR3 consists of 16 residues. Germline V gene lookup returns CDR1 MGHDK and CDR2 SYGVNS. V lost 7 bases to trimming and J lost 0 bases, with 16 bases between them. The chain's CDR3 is CASNPDSLSSYNEQFF. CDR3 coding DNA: TGTGCCAGCAACCCGGACAGTTTGAGCTCCTACAATGAGCAGTTCTTC.

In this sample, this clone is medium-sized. The CDR3 loop reads CASSSSVTGPDEQYF. The CDR3 DNA reads TGTGCCAGCAGTTCCTCCGTCACAGGGCCGGACGAGCAGTACTTC. The chain is built from TRBV6-8 and TRBJ2-7; maybe TRBD1 (6 bases). With 4 bases removed from V and 5 bases from J, the gap between germline ends came to 18 bases. The CDR3 length is 15 residues. Per the germline V gene, CDR1 is MNHGY and CDR2 is SAAAGT.

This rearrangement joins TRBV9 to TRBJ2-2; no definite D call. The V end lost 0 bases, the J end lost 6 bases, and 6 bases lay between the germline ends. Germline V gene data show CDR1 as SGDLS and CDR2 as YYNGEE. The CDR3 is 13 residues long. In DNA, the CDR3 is TGTGCCAGCAGCGTAGGGGTATCCGGGGAGCTGTTTTTT. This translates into CASSVGVSGELFF.

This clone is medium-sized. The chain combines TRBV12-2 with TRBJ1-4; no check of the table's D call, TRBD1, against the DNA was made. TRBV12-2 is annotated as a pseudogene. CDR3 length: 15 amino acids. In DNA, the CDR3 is TGTGCAAGTCGCTTAATGCAGGGGCCCGATGAAAAACTGTTTTTT. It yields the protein CASRLMQGPDEKLFF.

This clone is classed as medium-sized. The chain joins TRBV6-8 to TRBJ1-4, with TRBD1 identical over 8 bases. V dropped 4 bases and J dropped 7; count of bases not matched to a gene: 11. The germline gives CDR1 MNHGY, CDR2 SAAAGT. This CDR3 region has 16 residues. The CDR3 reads CASSFLGQGGGEKLFF. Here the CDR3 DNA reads TGTGCCAGCAGTTTTCTAGGACAGGGCGGGGGTGAAAAACTGTTTTTT.

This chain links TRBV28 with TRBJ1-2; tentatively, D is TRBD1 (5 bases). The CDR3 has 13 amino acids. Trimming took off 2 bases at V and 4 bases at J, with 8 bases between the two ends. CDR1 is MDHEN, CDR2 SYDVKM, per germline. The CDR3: CASSLEGSYGYTF. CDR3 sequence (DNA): TGTGCCAGCAGTTTAGAGGGGAGCTATGGCTACACCTTC.

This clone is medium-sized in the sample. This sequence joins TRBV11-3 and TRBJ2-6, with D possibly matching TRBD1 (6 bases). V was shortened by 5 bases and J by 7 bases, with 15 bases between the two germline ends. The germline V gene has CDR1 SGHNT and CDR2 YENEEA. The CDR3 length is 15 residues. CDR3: CASSPKDRPANVLTF. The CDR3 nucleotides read TGTGCCAGCAGCCCGAAGGACAGACCAGCCAACGTCCTGACTTTC.

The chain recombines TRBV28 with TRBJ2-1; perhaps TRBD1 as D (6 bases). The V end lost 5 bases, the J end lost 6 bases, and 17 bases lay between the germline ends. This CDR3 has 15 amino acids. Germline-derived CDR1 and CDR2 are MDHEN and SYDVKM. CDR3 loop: CASSPPRGRSNEQFF. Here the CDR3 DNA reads TGTGCCAGCAGTCCCCCCAGGGGACGTAGCAATGAGCAGTTCTTC.

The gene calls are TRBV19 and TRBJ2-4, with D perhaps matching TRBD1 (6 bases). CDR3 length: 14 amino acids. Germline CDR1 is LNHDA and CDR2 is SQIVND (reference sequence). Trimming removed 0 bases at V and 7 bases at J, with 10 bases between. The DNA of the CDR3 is TGTGCCAGTAGTATAGATAAGGGGGTGAACATTCAGTACTTC. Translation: CASSIDKGVNIQYF.

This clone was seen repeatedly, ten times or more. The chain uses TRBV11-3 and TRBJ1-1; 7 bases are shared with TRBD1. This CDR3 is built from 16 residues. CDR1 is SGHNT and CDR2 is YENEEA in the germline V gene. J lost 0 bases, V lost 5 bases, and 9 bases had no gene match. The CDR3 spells CASSQGPTGLNTEAFF. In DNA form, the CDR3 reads TGTGCCAGCAGCCAGGGCCCGACAGGGCTGAACACTGAAGCTTTCTTT.

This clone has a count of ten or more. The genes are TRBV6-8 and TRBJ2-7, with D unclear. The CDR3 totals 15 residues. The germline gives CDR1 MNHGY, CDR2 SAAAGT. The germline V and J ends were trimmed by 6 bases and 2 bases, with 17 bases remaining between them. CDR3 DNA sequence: TGTGCCAGCAGCCTCCCCATGTCAACTACCTACGAGCAGTACTTC. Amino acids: CASSLPMSTTYEQYF.

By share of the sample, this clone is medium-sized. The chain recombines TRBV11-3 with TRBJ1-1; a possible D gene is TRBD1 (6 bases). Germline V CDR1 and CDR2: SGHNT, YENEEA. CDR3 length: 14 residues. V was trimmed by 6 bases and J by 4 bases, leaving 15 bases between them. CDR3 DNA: TGTGCCAGCAGTAATCAGGGGTCGAGCACTGAAGCTTTCTTT. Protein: CASSNQGSSTEAFF.

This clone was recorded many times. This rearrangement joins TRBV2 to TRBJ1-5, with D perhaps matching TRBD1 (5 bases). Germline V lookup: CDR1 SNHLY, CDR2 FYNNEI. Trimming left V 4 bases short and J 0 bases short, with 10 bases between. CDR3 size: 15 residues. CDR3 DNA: TGTGCCAGCAGTGGGGGACCAGATAGCAATCAGCCCCAGCATTTT. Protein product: CASSGGPDSNQPQHF. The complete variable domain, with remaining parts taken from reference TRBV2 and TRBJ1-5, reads EPEVTQTPSHQVTQMGQEVILRCVPISNHLYFYWYRQILGQKVEFLVSFYNNEISEKSEIFDDQFSVERPDGSNFTLKIRSTKLEDSAMYFCASSGGPDSNQPQHFGDGTRLSIL.